The 10 T cell receptor beta chains presented below share a single source sample, sequenced in a study of blood T cell repertoires in COVID-19. The protocol was immunoSEQ multiplex PCR, while the TCRdb copy is restricted to in-frame clones and leaves out a portion. This sample has some 260,000 clones, with 85% to 90% found just once. Sequencing was carried out using peripheral blood. The origin of the receptors is an elderly man with acute or convalescent COVID-19.

This rearrangement joins TRBV29-1 to TRBJ1-2; D might be TRBD1 (6 bases). The CDR3 sequence is 16 residues long. Deletions cut 2 bases from V and 2 bases from J, with 18 bases between. CDR1 is SQVTM, CDR2 ANQGSEA, per germline. The CDR3 is CSVEWLGRGTNYGYTF. The DNA for the CDR3 is TGCAGCGTTGAATGGTTGGGGAGGGGGACAAACTATGGCTACACCTTC.

Only one count was recorded for this clone. The chain uses TRBV6-5 and TRBJ2-7; D gene ambiguous. The CDR3 runs 16 residues. V was trimmed by 0 bases and J by 2 bases, leaving 14 bases between them. Germline V CDR1 and CDR2: MNHEY, SVGAGI. The CDR3 sequence: CASSYSKIGSTYEQYF. CDR3 nucleotides: TGTGCCAGCAGTTACTCGAAGATCGGTTCCACCTACGAGCAGTACTTC.

The V gene is TRBV27, the J gene TRBJ2-7, with TRBD1 matching over 10 bases. The CDR3 is 15 residues long. With 6 bases clipped from V and 2 bases from J, the junction kept 7 bases outside the gene matches. Germline CDR1 is MNHEY and CDR2 is SMNVEV (reference sequence). The CDR3 spells CASSPSGTGAYEQYF. In nucleotides, the CDR3 is TGTGCCAGCAGCCCCAGCGGGACAGGGGCCTACGAGCAGTACTTC.

The chain combines TRBV5-1 with TRBJ1-4, with TRBD1 as a possible D gene (5 bases). Germline V gene lookup returns CDR1 SGHRS and CDR2 YFSETQ. This CDR3 has 15 amino acids. V dropped 7 bases and J dropped 4 bases, with 17 bases sitting between them. The CDR3 DNA follows: TGCGCCAGCGCCAACCCCAGGGATGGTAATGAAAAACTGTTTTTT. It codes for CASANPRDGNEKLFF.

The chain joins TRBV27 to TRBJ1-2; 7 bases are shared with TRBD1. Trimming took 3 bases from V and 6 from J; bases not matched to a gene: 13. This CDR3 region has 16 residues. The germline CDR1 and CDR2 sequences are MNHEY and SMNVEV (reference sequence). The CDR3 DNA reads TGTGCCAGCAGTTTTCTCCCCCCTAGGGGGCAGGATGGCTACACCTTC. Its translation is CASSFLPPRGQDGYTF.

This chain's CDR3 is CASSLGLAESDTQYF. CDR3 nucleotide sequence: TGTGCCAGCAGCTTAGGTCTAGCGGAATCGGATACGCAGTATTTT. This sequence joins TRBV7-6 and TRBJ2-3; the match to TRBD2 covers 7 bases. The CDR3 is 15 amino acids. The V gene's germline CDR1 is SGHVS and CDR2 FNYEAQ. The V segment lost 1 base and the J segment 6 bases; nucleotides outside the gene matches: 7.

This chain connects TRBV5-4 to TRBJ1-2, with a tentative D call TRBD1 (5 bases). The germline gives CDR1 SGHNT, CDR2 YYREEE (reference sequence). The CDR3 is 14 residues long. Trimming took 6 bases from V and 5 from J, leaving 17 bases between them. CDR3 amino acids: CASTGGLLGYGYTF. CDR3 DNA sequence: TGTGCCAGCACCGGGGGACTTCTGGGTTATGGCTACACCTTC.

The chain employs TRBV6-5 and TRBJ1-6; 7 nucleotides align to TRBD1. After removal of 7 bases from V and 6 bases from J, the junction contained 3 bases not matched to a gene. The germline gives CDR1 MNHEY, CDR2 SVGAGI. The CDR3 consists of 13 residues. CDR3: CASTTGTNSPLHF. CDR3 coding DNA: TGTGCCAGCACGACAGGGACTAATTCACCCCTCCACTTT.

The V call is TRBV9, the J call TRBJ2-3, with 8 bases that match TRBD1. The CDR3 length is 15 residues. J was trimmed by 3 bases and V by 4 bases; bases with no gene match: 7. CDR1 is SGDLS, CDR2 YYNGEE, per germline. CDR3 sequence reads: CASSSRGRLTDTQYF. The CDR3 DNA reads as TGTGCCAGCAGCTCCAGGGGGCGGCTTACAGATACGCAGTATTTT. Combining the CDR3 with reference TRBV9 and TRBJ2-3 gives the whole variable domain DSGVTQTPKHLITATGQRVTLRCSPRSGDLSVYWYQQSLDQGLQFLIQYYNGEERAKGNILERFSAQQFPDLHSELNLSSLELGDSALYFCASSSRGRLTDTQYFGPGTRLTVL.

For the CDR3, the DNA is TGTGCCAGTAGTATGGCCGGGAGGGAGACCCAGTACTTC. Amino acids: CASSMAGRETQYF. V and J are TRBV19 and TRBJ2-5; 7 bases map to TRBD2. The CDR3 sequence is 13 residues long. Germline V gives CDR1 LNHDA, CDR2 SQIVND (reference sequence). Losses at the gene ends were 3 bases for V and 5 bases for J; bases not matched to a gene: 3.